A single sample is the source of the 21 T cell receptor beta chains below, sequenced in a study of blood T cell repertoires in COVID-19. Assay: immunoSEQ multiplex PCR; the TCRdb copy retains only in-frame clones and omits some. The sample consists of some 140,000 clones, just under 85% of them appearing once. Material: PBMCs or T cells enriched from blood (not recorded which). These receptors all come from a man aged 45-65 years who had recovered from COVID-19.

The genes are TRBV5-1 and TRBJ2-7; unclear D gene. Germline lookup yields CDR1 SGHRS and CDR2 YFSETQ. This CDR3 region has 15 residues. V lost 0 bases and J 2 bases, leaving 12 bases between the germline ends. The chain's CDR3 is CASSLGYRLTYEQYF. In DNA, the CDR3 is TGCGCCAGCAGCTTGGGATACAGATTAACCTACGAGCAGTACTTC.

This clone was seen a handful of times. The DNA for the CDR3 is TGTGCCAGCAGTTTAATATGGGGTGCGGGGGAGCAGTACTTC. Its protein product is CASSLIWGAGEQYF. The rearrangement joins TRBV27 to TRBJ2-7; D may be TRBD2 (6 bases). Germline V gives CDR1 MNHEY, CDR2 SMNVEV (reference sequence). The CDR3 has 14 amino acids. V was shortened by 2 bases and J by 7 bases, with 15 bases between the two germline ends.

J is TRBJ1-5 and V is TRBV19; D may be TRBD1 (6 bases). Per the germline V gene, CDR1 is LNHDA and CDR2 is SQIVND (reference sequence). This CDR3 has 18 residues. V was trimmed by 2 bases and J by 3 bases, leaving 20 bases between them. CDR3: CASSIPAPTGKFNQPQHF. DNA for the CDR3: TGTGCCAGTAGTATACCGGCCCCTACAGGGAAATTCAATCAGCCCCAGCATTTT.

The V gene is TRBV24-1, the J gene TRBJ2-1, with TRBD2 matching over 8 bases. There are 16 residues in the CDR3. Losses at the gene ends were 2 bases for V and 4 bases for J; bases not matched to a gene: 6. Germline V gene lookup returns CDR1 KGHDR and CDR2 SFDVKD. This CDR3 is CATSDSTSGGYNEQFF. Here the CDR3 DNA reads TGTGCCACCAGTGATTCAACTAGCGGAGGATACAATGAGCAGTTCTTC.

The CDR3 DNA reads TGTGCCAGCAGCCTGAGTGAGGGGACCCAGTACTTC. Protein: CASSLSEGTQYF. The chain is built from TRBV5-6 and TRBJ2-5; D might be TRBD2 (5 bases). The germline V and J ends were trimmed by 4 bases and 7 bases, with 11 bases remaining between them. CDR3 length: 12 amino acids. Per germline, CDR1 SGHDT and CDR2 YYEEEE.

The rearrangement joins TRBV30 to TRBJ1-4; the match to TRBD1 covers 8 bases. Losses at the gene ends were 5 bases for V and 7 bases for J; bases not matched to a gene: 9. Germline assignment: CDR1 GTSNPN and CDR2 SVGIG (reference sequence). The CDR3 covers 14 residues. The CDR3 sequence: CAWAIDRGAEKLFF. The DNA of the CDR3 is TGTGCCTGGGCAATTGACAGGGGAGCTGAAAAACTGTTTTTT.

This chain uses TRBV25-1 with TRBJ2-2; no clear D gene. Germline V CDR1 and CDR2: MGHDK, SYGVNS. This CDR3 is 11 amino acids long. V lost 6 bases to trimming and J lost 6 bases, with 5 bases between them. CDR3 sequence (DNA): TGTGCCAGCAGCCCGGCCGGGGAGCTGTTTTTT. Translation gives CASSPAGELFF.

This chain links TRBV30 with TRBJ1-1; 12 bases line up with TRBD1. The CDR3 covers 14 residues. CDR1 and CDR2 from the germline V gene are GTSNPN and SVGIG (reference sequence). V shed 5 bases, J shed 4 bases, and the junction held 5 bases outside the gene matches. CDR3 nucleotide sequence: TGTGCCTGGGTAGCGGGACAGGGGGCCACTGAAGCTTTCTTT. Protein: CAWVAGQGATEAFF. The entire variable domain, with the rest obtained from reference TRBV30 and TRBJ1-1, is as follows: SQTIHQWPATLVQPVGSPLSLECTVEGTSNPNLYWYRQAAGRGLQLLFYSVGIGQISSEVPQNLSASRPQDRQFILSSKKLLLSDSGFYLCAWVAGQGATEAFFGQGTRLTVV.

The DNA of the CDR3 is TGTGCCAGCTCACCGGGACAGTTGAACACTGAAGCTTTCTTT. It codes for CASSPGQLNTEAFF. V is TRBV18 and J is TRBJ1-1; 7 nucleotides match TRBD1. Germline-derived CDR1 and CDR2 are KGHSH and LQKENI. The CDR3 has 14 residues. Trimming at V came to 3 bases and at J to 0 bases, leaving 1 base not matched to a gene.

This clone was counted a single time. Relative to the germline gene, one junction end is altered; a read error may explain this. The chain uses TRBV18 and TRBJ1-1, with D possibly matching TRBD1 (6 bases). Germline V gene data show CDR1 as KGHSH and CDR2 as LQKENI. This CDR3 comprises 16 residues. DNA for the CDR3: TGTGCCAGCTCACCACCGGGATCAGGGGTTCTCCCTGAGGCTTTCTTT. Translated, it gives CASSPPGSGVLPEAFF.

The chain has TRBV18 and TRBJ1-5; 7 bases fit TRBD1. Germline trimming cut 1 base from V and 4 bases from J; bases unmatched to any gene: 1. The germline gives CDR1 KGHSH, CDR2 LQKENI. The CDR3 totals 14 residues. The CDR3 DNA sequence: TGTGCCAGCTCACCACAGGGACAGAATCAGCCCCAGCATTTT. Its translation is CASSPQGQNQPQHF. The full variable domain, its missing parts supplied by reference TRBV18 and TRBJ1-5, is NAGVMQNPRHLVRRRGQEARLRCSPMKGHSHVYWYRQLPEEGLKFMVYLQKENIIDESGMPKERFSAEFPKEGPSILRIQQVVRGDSAAYFCASSPQGQNQPQHFGDGTRLSIL.

The chain recombines TRBV6-5 with TRBJ2-4; 11 positions match TRBD2. Trimming removed 1 base from V and 9 bases from J; junction bases left unmatched: 5. The germline gives CDR1 MNHEY, CDR2 SVGAGI. The length of the CDR3 is 15 residues. Here the CDR3 DNA reads TGTGCCAGCAGTTACTTAGCGGGGGGGCGGACCATTCAGTACTTC. It translates to CASSYLAGGRTIQYF.

This clone was recorded a few times. The chain combines TRBV6-2 or TRBV6-3 with TRBJ1-1, with a weak D call TRBD1 (5 bases). This CDR3 has 12 amino acids. Germline CDR1 is MNHEY and CDR2 is SVGEGT. V shed 4 bases and J shed 9 bases, with 12 bases lying between them. CDR3 residues: CASSSPTGQAFF. DNA for the CDR3: TGTGCCAGCAGTTCCCCCACAGGCCAAGCTTTCTTT.

V and J are TRBV27 and TRBJ2-4; 8 bases are a match to TRBD2. Germline values: CDR1 MNHEY, CDR2 SMNVEV (reference sequence). Unmatched junction bases numbered 7, after V lost 10 bases and J lost 8 bases. This CDR3 contains 12 residues. CDR3 in DNA: TGTGCCACCGGGACTAGTCGACACATTCAGTACTTC. The encoded protein is CATGTSRHIQYF.

This clone was seen once. The chain joins TRBV6-2 or TRBV6-3 to TRBJ2-7, with D uncertain. V was shortened by 6 bases and J by 0 bases, with 15 bases between the two germline ends. Per germline, CDR1 MNHEY and CDR2 SVGEGT. This CDR3 has 15 amino acids. CDR3 in DNA: TGTGCCAGCAGCTCCTTCGGAACAGTCTCCTACGAGCAGTACTTC. This codes for CASSSFGTVSYEQYF.

This chain uses TRBV6-5 with TRBJ1-1; 9 bases fit TRBD1. The CDR3 is 15 residues long. CDR1 and CDR2 from the germline V gene are MNHEY and SVGAGI. V lost 4 bases and J lost 3; bases outside the gene matches: 6. The CDR3 nucleotides read TGTGCCAGCAGTTGGGGTCGGGACAGGGACACTGAAGCTTTCTTT. This gives the protein CASSWGRDRDTEAFF.

This clone was seen only once. This chain links TRBV19 with TRBJ1-1, with 8 bases that match TRBD1. Losses at the gene ends were 5 bases for V and 4 bases for J; bases not matched to a gene: 6. The CDR3 is 14 residues long. The germline CDR1 and CDR2 sequences are LNHDA and SQIVND (reference sequence). The CDR3 DNA reads as TGTGCCAGTAGTTCAATACAGGGGGGCACTGAAGCTTTCTTT. It translates to CASSSIQGGTEAFF.

V and J are TRBV7-8 and TRBJ2-1; no reliable D call. Trimming shortened V by 4 bases and J by 0 bases, and 13 bases separated the two germline ends. This CDR3 is 16 amino acids long. Germline CDR1 reads SGHVS; CDR2 reads FQNEAQ. For the CDR3, the DNA is TGTGCCAGCAGCTCCCGCGCGCGAAGCTCCTACAATGAGCAGTTCTTC. Its translation: CASSSRARSSYNEQFF. The full variable domain, completed using reference TRBV7-8 and TRBJ2-1, is GAGVSQSPRYKVAKRGQDVALRCDPISGHVSLFWYQQALGQGPEFLTYFQNEAQLDKSGLPSDRFFAERPEGSVSTLKIQRTQQEDSAVYLCASSSRARSSYNEQFFGPGTRLTVL.

This clone has only a few counts. The V call is TRBV6-2 or TRBV6-3, the J call TRBJ1-2, with D perhaps TRBD1 (6 bases). CDR1 is MNHEY, CDR2 SVGEGT, per germline. Trimming took off 2 bases at V and 7 bases at J, with 20 bases between the two ends. The CDR3 has 16 amino acids. This chain's CDR3 is CASSYPPGGRRGGYTF. The CDR3 DNA sequence: TGTGCCAGCAGTTACCCACCAGGCGGGCGCAGGGGTGGCTACACCTTC.

The gene calls are TRBV5-1 and TRBJ2-1, with 9 bases aligning to TRBD1. Losses at the gene ends were 5 bases for V and 6 bases for J; bases not matched to a gene: 15. Germline V gene lookup returns CDR1 SGHRS and CDR2 YFSETQ. The CDR3 is 17 residues long. The CDR3, as DNA: TGCGCCAGCAGTCTTGGGGACAGGGCCTTCTGGGGCAATGAGCAGTTCTTC. The encoded protein is CASSLGDRAFWGNEQFF.

This clone was seen only a few times. This chain connects TRBV28 to TRBJ2-6; 10 bases fit TRBD1. In germline, CDR1 is MDHEN, CDR2 SYDVKM. The CDR3 is made up of 17 amino acids. V shed 7 bases and J 0 bases; nucleotides not matched to a gene: 6. The CDR3 here is CASTDRGLRSGANVLTF. CDR3 DNA: TGTGCCAGCACCGACAGGGGGCTCCGCTCTGGGGCCAACGTCCTGACTTTC.